Listed here are 2 T cell receptor beta chains from one sample, sequenced in a study of blood T cell repertoires in COVID-19. Only in-frame clones appear in the TCRdb table, and some are missing; sequencing was by immunoSEQ multiplex PCR. In the table there are 39,000 or so clones, just over 90% of which are singletons. The sample taken for sequencing was peripheral blood. The source of these receptors is a man between 45 and 60 years old with active COVID-19.

This chain uses TRBV2 with TRBJ1-6; no reliable D call. Germline values: CDR1 SNHLY, CDR2 FYNNEI. This CDR3 is 13 amino acids long. Trimming removed 4 bases at V and 7 bases at J, with 8 bases between. The CDR3 here is CASSGGWNSPLHF. CDR3 bases: TGTGCCAGCAGTGGAGGGTGGAATTCACCCCTCCACTTT.

V and J are TRBV5-1 and TRBJ2-7; 12 nucleotides line up with TRBD1. Germline V CDR1 and CDR2: SGHRS, YFSETQ. V shed 0 bases and J 6 bases; nucleotides not matched to a gene: 1. This CDR3 is built from 14 residues. The CDR3 here is CASSLEGQGAEQYF. CDR3 nucleotide sequence: TGCGCCAGCAGCTTGGAGGGACAGGGGGCCGAGCAGTACTTC.